The source of this T cell receptor (beta chain) is a study of blood T cell repertoires in COVID-19. Measured with immunoSEQ multiplex PCR; TCRdb has only the in-frame clones, and not every one. The sample gives hundreds of thousands of clones, approximately 78% of which show up once; about 10% is in the top ten. J gave up 3 bases and V 6 bases, and 7 bases lay outside the gene matches. Germline CDR1 MNHEY, CDR2 SVGAGI. This CDR3 comprises 15 residues. Only a few counts were recorded for this clone. This TCR was recovered from a woman aged 80 or older with acute or convalescent COVID-19. The specimen sequenced was peripheral blood. The V gene is TRBV6-5, the J gene TRBJ1-5, with 8 bases matching TRBD1. This chain's CDR3 is CASRSTGVNNQPQHF. For the CDR3, the DNA is TGTGCCAGCAGATCGACAGGGGTGAACAATCAGCCCCAGCATTTT.